This T cell receptor beta chain was profiled in a study of immune characterization of retroperitoneal liposarcoma (dated by TCRdb to the late 2010s). Library method: PCR. The sequencer listed for this sample is NextSeq 500. Starting from the raw public reads, TCRdb applied fastp trimming at Q25, assembled clones with MiXCR and retained in-frame beta chains. Duplicate CDR3 protein sequences are folded into a single record with the most common DNA and genes. The sample records about 2,000 distinct CDR3 sequences, 25% to 30% of which are singletons. The leading ten clones occupy 16% of the sample. Comments on this clonotype: This clone's antigen is unknown. No clone much larger than this one lies a single base away; base qualities are absent.

V trim: 3 bases; J trim: 0 bases; unmatched bases: 2. From the germline V gene, CDR1 is SGHTA and CDR2 is FQGNSA. There are 16 amino acids in the CDR3, from cysteine to phenylalanine inclusive. Only the CDR3 part of the read is kept: 48 bases, read in frame from the first base. This chain is built from TRBV7-2 and TRBJ2-1; 10 bases in the middle match TRBD2. The source of this sequence is a female donor with retroperitoneal liposarcoma. The specimen sequenced was tumor tissue. The sequenced DNA: TGTGCCAGCAGCTTTCCTAGCGGGAGCTCCTACAATGAGCAGTTCTTC. Its amino acids are CASSFPSGSSYNEQFF.